This TCR beta chain was identified in a study of neurological immune-mediated disorders. General observations from the study: Multiple sclerosis patients had less TCR clonal expansion than even healthy controls, unlike HTLV-1-associated myelopathy.

It was by 5'RACE with 10-nucleotide random UMIs that the cDNA was made. Every sequencing run generated in excess of 170 million TCR-beta sequences. These sequences covered 15-18 subjects. TCRdb redid the calling of the 5' RACE reads with MiXCR, one entry per CDR3 protein. The table shows 36,000 or so distinct CDR3 sequences, with 10% occurring only once. The CDR3 totals 17 residues. Trimming pared 0 bases from V and 0 bases from J, leaving 9 bases between. Per the germline V gene, CDR1 is LNHNV and CDR2 is YYDKDF (reference sequence). This clonotype was observed many times. Antigen: not known. The sequence came from a woman aged 25-40 years with HTLV-1-associated myelopathy (HAM/TSP). Specimen: PBMCs. This chain uses TRBV15 with TRBJ1-6, with D unresolved. This CDR3 reads CATSRDLVSSYNSPLHF. In DNA form, the CDR3 reads TGTGCCACCAGCAGAGATCTAGTGAGCTCCTATAATTCACCCCTCCACTTT.